This T cell receptor beta chain was retrieved from a study of vaccination effects on CD4 cells after COVID-19. Study-level results: Infection- and vaccine-induced clones contracted markedly late after vaccination.

CD4+ T cells specific for antigen were expanded with viral peptide pools by the ViraFEST assay before sequencing. Subsequent to a culture period of under 11 days, CD4+ T cells were isolated. Each vaccine recipient was nucleocapsid antibody negative and had no prior SARS-CoV-2 infection. Supplemented with around 9.8 IU/ml IL-2 and 10 ug/ml peptides, around 2 million PBMC per well were kept in culture. There are 17 residues in the CDR3. Germline V gene sequence: CDR1 SGHRS, CDR2 YFSETQ. The V end lost 0 bases, the J end lost 5 bases, and 19 bases lay between the germline ends. This clone was seen a single time. Its antigen is still unknown. Sequencing was performed with immunoSEQ multiplex PCR; in TCRdb, only in-frame clones are kept and a portion is missing. The sample holds tens of thousands of clones, 70% to 75% seen once.

This TCR came from a human donor who received a COVID-19 vaccine. The sample consisted of CD4+ T cells from PBMCs cultured with SARS-CoV-2 spike peptides, taken before COVID-19 vaccination. V is TRBV5-1 and J is TRBJ2-3; tentatively, D is TRBD1 (5 bases). The CDR3 bases are TGCGCCAGCAGCTTGGTAAACGGGCAGGGAATAGGAGATACGCAGTATTTT. Protein: CASSLVNGQGIGDTQYF. Filled out from reference TRBV5-1 and TRBJ2-3, the complete variable domain reads KAGVTQTPRYLIKTRGQQVTLSCSPISGHRSVSWYQQTPGQGLQFLFEYFSETQRNKGNFPGRFSGRQFSNSRSEMNVSTLELGDSALYLCASSLVNGQGIGDTQYFGPGTRLTVL.